One sample yielded the 21 T cell receptor beta chains listed below, sequenced in a study of T-cell reconstitution after alpha-beta-depleted transplantation in children. Preparation of the TCRbeta library used unique molecular identifiers. TCRdb processed the PCR reads anew with MiXCR; each CDR3 protein has one entry. This table holds a few hundred thousand distinct CDR3 sequences, approximately 23% found once. The source was PBMCs, mostly from graft donor cells, collected 180 days after TCRalphabeta/CD19-depleted stem cell transplant. The receptors were sampled from a male patient under 18 who had a stem cell transplant for acute lymphoblastic leukemia, so the T cells may come from the graft donor.

This clonotype was observed a few times. The V gene is TRBV11-2, the J gene TRBJ2-1, with a weak D call TRBD2 (6 bases). Deletions cut 0 bases from V and 10 bases from J, with 16 bases between. This CDR3 spans 15 amino acids. Per germline, CDR1 SGHAT and CDR2 FQNNGV. Here the CDR3 reads CASSLDSRLEGEQFF. CDR3 sequence (DNA): TGTGCCAGCAGCTTAGATTCTCGACTAGAAGGCGAGCAGTTCTTC.

CDR3 bases: TGTGCCAGCAGCCCAAGGGGACAATTAGAGACCCAGTACTTC. Translation: CASSPRGQLETQYF. This chain uses TRBV7-9 with TRBJ2-5; D is possibly TRBD1 (6 bases). Looked up from germline, CDR1 is SEHNR and CDR2 is FQNEAQ (reference sequence). V gave up 5 bases and J gave up 4 bases, with 14 bases separating them. This CDR3 comprises 14 residues.

This clonotype has only a few counts. J is TRBJ2-7 and V is TRBV18; D may correspond to TRBD1 or TRBD2 (5 bases each). V lost 0 bases to trimming and J lost 4 bases, with 13 bases between them. Germline V gene data show CDR1 as KGHSH and CDR2 as LQKENI. The CDR3 has 15 residues. This CDR3 reads CASSPPESGTYEQYF. CDR3 nucleotide sequence: TGTGCCAGCTCACCACCAGAGAGTGGGACGTACGAGCAGTACTTC.

J is TRBJ2-1 and V is TRBV29-1, with D possibly matching TRBD2 (6 bases). Germline loops: CDR1 SQVTM, CDR2 ANQGSEA. The CDR3 covers 12 residues. The V end was cut by 6 bases, the J end by 7 bases, with 13 bases between. CDR3 DNA: TGCAGCGTCGGAGGGCCGAGGAATGAGCAGTTCTTC. This codes for CSVGGPRNEQFF.

The chain couples TRBV30 to TRBJ2-7, with 15 bases aligning to TRBD2. The J segment lost 4 bases and the V segment lost 4 bases, leaving 8 bases of the junction unmatched. Per germline, CDR1 GTSNPN and CDR2 SVGIG (reference sequence). The CDR3 is made up of 16 amino acids. In DNA, the CDR3 is TGTGCCTGGACGGCTGGGACTAGCGGGAGGCCGTACGAGCAGTACTTC. It codes for CAWTAGTSGRPYEQYF.

In nucleotides, the CDR3 is TGTGCCAGCGGATCTCCGACGGCTAGCAATCAGCCCCAGCATTTT. It is translated as CASGSPTASNQPQHF. V is TRBV6-2 or TRBV6-3 and J is TRBJ1-5, with D hard to call. The ends were cut back, 8 bases at V and 0 bases at J, with 14 bases in the middle. Germline assignment: CDR1 MNHEY and CDR2 SVGEGT. There are 15 residues in the CDR3.

The table lists this clonotype with many counts. The V and J genes are TRBV7-8 and TRBJ1-5; 8 nucleotides match TRBD1. CDR3 length equals 15 residues. Trimming took 2 bases from V and 3 from J; bases not matched to a gene: 3. The germline V gene encodes CDR1 SGHVS and CDR2 FQNEAQ. CDR3 residues: CASSLSGGVNQPQHF. For the CDR3, the DNA is TGTGCCAGCAGCTTATCAGGGGGCGTCAATCAGCCCCAGCATTTT.

The V gene is TRBV12-3 or TRBV12-4, the J gene TRBJ1-2; D gene uncertain. With 6 bases removed from V and 8 bases from J, the gap between germline ends came to 10 bases. The CDR3 runs to 11 residues. CDR3 sequence reads: CASSRRTGYTF. The CDR3 coding sequence is TGTGCCAGCAGCCGTCGGACCGGCTACACCTTC.

In this sample, this clonotype turned up many times. The CDR3 DNA is TGCGCCAGCAATCGCGCCGGGACCCGGGCATACAATGAGCAGTTCTTC. Encoded protein: CASNRAGTRAYNEQFF. The rearrangement uses TRBV5-1 and TRBJ2-1; D tentatively reads TRBD1 or TRBD2 (5 bases each). V was clipped by 6 bases and J by 4 bases, with 20 bases between them. Germline CDR1 and CDR2: SGHRS and YFSETQ. The CDR3 has 16 amino acids.

This clonotype was counted a few times. The chain combines TRBV14 with TRBJ1-1; D is uncertain. Trimming left V 1 base short and J 4 bases short, with 10 bases between. Germline V CDR1 and CDR2: SGHDN, FVKESK. The CDR3 is 14 amino acids. The CDR3 here is CASSQGRISTEAFF. In DNA form, the CDR3 reads TGTGCCAGCAGCCAAGGCAGGATTAGCACTGAAGCTTTCTTT. The whole variable domain, remainder taken from reference TRBV14 and TRBJ1-1, is EAGVTQFPSHSVIEKGQTVTLRCDPISGHDNLYWYRRVMGKEIKFLLHFVKESKQDESGMPNNRFLAERTGGTYSTLKVQPAELEDSGVYFCASSQGRISTEAFFGQGTRLTVV.

This chain uses TRBV12-3 or TRBV12-4 with TRBJ2-3; D unclear. The V and J ends lost 8 bases and 2 bases respectively, with 8 bases between them. This CDR3 contains 12 residues. The CDR3, as DNA: TGTGCCAGCCGGCCAGACACAGATACGCAGTATTTT. Translation gives CASRPDTDTQYF.

The genes are TRBV18 and TRBJ2-5, with 8 bases aligning to TRBD2. The CDR3 runs to 19 residues. Germline V CDR1 and CDR2: KGHSH, LQKENI. Unmatched junction bases numbered 21, after V lost 2 bases and J lost 7 bases. CDR3 DNA sequence: TGTGCCAGCTCACCATTACTAAGCGGGAGAGTAAAGGAGGAAAGGACCCAGTACTTC. This encodes CASSPLLSGRVKEERTQYF.

This clonotype was found many times. The rearrangement links TRBV5-1 to TRBJ1-2, with D possibly TRBD1 on 6 matching bases. The V and J ends lost 4 bases and 3 bases respectively, with 25 bases between them. The CDR3 consists of 18 residues. CDR1 and CDR2 (germline): SGHRS, YFSETQ. CDR3 DNA sequence: TGCGCCAGCAGCGATGATCGGGACACCCTTCCCCGGGACTATGGCTACACCTTC. Amino acids: CASSDDRDTLPRDYGYTF.

This clonotype was counted a few times. This sequence joins TRBV3-1 and TRBJ2-3, with D unclear. This CDR3 region has 13 residues. V was shortened by 2 bases and J by 3 bases, with 6 bases between the two germline ends. Per germline, CDR1 LGHDT and CDR2 YNNKEL (reference sequence). Here the CDR3 reads CASSQSWTDTQYF. DNA of the CDR3: TGTGCCAGCAGCCAATCGTGGACAGATACGCAGTATTTT.

This rearrangement joins TRBV11-2 to TRBJ2-3; 11 positions match TRBD2. Germline V gene lookup returns CDR1 SGHAT and CDR2 FQNNGV. V lost 3 bases, J lost 6 bases, and 5 bases stayed unmatched. The CDR3 loop spans 15 amino acids. The CDR3: CASSFIAGGRDTQYF. The CDR3 DNA follows: TGTGCCAGCAGCTTCATAGCGGGAGGGAGGGATACGCAGTATTTT.

The chain has TRBV20-1 and TRBJ2-7, with D unclear. V was pared by 2 bases and J by 2 bases, with 16 bases between. Looked up from germline, CDR1 is DFQATT and CDR2 is SNEGSKA (reference sequence). The CDR3 loop spans 15 amino acids. The CDR3 here is CSARSLWAPAYEQYF. As DNA, the CDR3 is TGCAGTGCTAGATCGCTATGGGCACCGGCCTACGAGCAGTACTTC.

This clonotype was seen at least ten times. This chain uses TRBV20-1 with TRBJ2-3; D is unclear. The V and J ends lost 7 bases and 1 base respectively, with 9 bases between them. CDR1 and CDR2 (germline): DFQATT, SNEGSKA (reference sequence). This CDR3 region has 12 residues. CDR3 protein: CSVGLGTDTQYF. In nucleotides, the CDR3 is TGCAGTGTAGGGTTGGGCACAGATACGCAGTATTTT.

This chain uses TRBV24-1 with TRBJ2-1; weak D call: TRBD2 (6 bases). The V end was cut by 2 bases, the J end by 5 bases, with 9 bases between. CDR1 and CDR2 (germline): KGHDR, SFDVKD. The CDR3 is 14 amino acids. DNA for the CDR3: TGTGCCACCAGTGATTCCCGGGAGAACAATGAGCAGTTCTTC. Translation gives CATSDSRENNEQFF.

This chain connects TRBV6-5 to TRBJ1-6; D ambiguous. The germline V and J ends were trimmed by 2 bases and 8 bases, with 4 bases remaining between them. The CDR3 is 12 amino acids. CDR1 MNHEY and CDR2 SVGAGI come from the germline V gene. The CDR3 here is CASSYRDSPLHF. The CDR3 region has the DNA TGTGCCAGCAGTTACAGGGATTCACCCCTCCACTTT.

The table lists this clonotype with many counts. The chain recombines TRBV5-1 with TRBJ1-1; TRBD1 is a possible D gene (6 bases). CDR1 is SGHRS, CDR2 YFSETQ, per germline. V was shortened by 0 bases and J by 1 base, with 16 bases between the two germline ends. This CDR3 has 17 residues. DNA for the CDR3: TGCGCCAGCAGCTTGGGGGGGACATACGTATCGAACACTGAAGCTTTCTTT. Protein product: CASSLGGTYVSNTEAFF.

Only a few counts were recorded for this clonotype. This chain links TRBV7-9 with TRBJ1-2; no clear D gene. The V and J ends lost 5 bases and 4 bases respectively, with 5 bases between them. In germline, CDR1 is SEHNR, CDR2 FQNEAQ (reference sequence). There are 11 residues in the CDR3. The CDR3 loop is CASSQSYGYTF. The CDR3 DNA reads as TGTGCCAGCAGCCAAAGCTATGGCTACACCTTC.